Sequencing of this T cell receptor beta chain was carried out in a study of OX40 agonist ivuxolimab in advanced cancers. The CDR3 consists of 15 residues. Trimming left V 0 bases short and J 0 bases short, with 7 bases between. The V gene's germline CDR1 is SGDLS and CDR2 YYNGEE. The repertoire was sequenced with immunoSEQ multiplex PCR; TCRdb's copy has only in-frame clones and lacks some. The table shows roughly 90,000 clones, with approximately 94% occurring only once. Enrollment shut out patients with autoimmune disease history or systemic immunosuppression. The study sampled blood at baseline, cycle 4 day 1, and cycle 7 day 1.

The sequence derives from an adult with an advanced solid tumor such as melanoma, head and neck, liver or kidney cancer. The gene calls are TRBV9 and TRBJ1-3; maybe TRBD1 (5 bases). The input for sequencing was CD4+ or CD8+ T cells sorted from blood, taken in a trial of the OX40 agonist ivuxolimab. This CDR3 reads CASSVVGGSGNTIYF. CDR3 bases: TGTGCCAGCAGCGTAGTTGGGGGCTCTGGAAACACCATATATTTT.